This paragraph covers one T cell receptor beta chain sequence. This record comes from a study of cytomegalovirus exposure and HLA in healthy donors. J was trimmed by 5 bases and V by 9 bases; bases with no gene match: 10. This CDR3 has 15 amino acids. CDR1 is WNHNN and CDR2 is SYGVQD in the germline V gene (reference sequence). Repertoires were generated with immunoSEQ multiplex PCR, while TCRdb's copy carries only in-frame clones and drops some. The sample shows 130,000 to 150,000 clones, 86% of them seen only once. The sequenced sample consisted of PBMCs. This TCR came from a man younger than 30 in good health and CMV-seronegative. The chain recombines TRBV10-1 with TRBJ2-2; 9 positions match TRBD1. The CDR3 nucleotides read TGCGCCAGTGCTAGGGACAGGGAGATTACCGGGGAGCTGTTTTTT. Its protein is CASARDREITGELFF.